This record covers a single TCR beta chain. What it recognizes is unknown. V lost 3 bases, J lost 0 bases, and 6 bases lay in between. Looked up from germline, CDR1 is MNHEY and CDR2 is SVGAGI. This CDR3 has 13 residues. These data belong to a study of T cell repertoires in cytomegalovirus infection. The wider study: Used in the study were CMV epitopes, some recently identified and HLA-C-restricted, others well-studied and HLA-B-restricted. CMV infection together with matching HLA type was indicated by public TCR beta signatures.

TCRdb re-derived calls from the reads in MiXCR, one entry per CDR3 protein. Among about 100,000 distinct CDR3 sequences, approximately 30% were seen once, and the ten largest hold around 68%. The source is a human donor in good health (CMV status not recorded). Some clones in this sample may be carry-over from other donors' samples. The specimen was CD8+ T cells from cultured PBMCs, collected from culture after CMV antigen stimulation. This chain uses TRBV6-5 with TRBJ2-7; D is unresolved. The CDR3 here is CASSYTISYEQYF. The CDR3 DNA is TGTGCCAGCAGTTATACTATCTCCTACGAGCAGTACTTC.